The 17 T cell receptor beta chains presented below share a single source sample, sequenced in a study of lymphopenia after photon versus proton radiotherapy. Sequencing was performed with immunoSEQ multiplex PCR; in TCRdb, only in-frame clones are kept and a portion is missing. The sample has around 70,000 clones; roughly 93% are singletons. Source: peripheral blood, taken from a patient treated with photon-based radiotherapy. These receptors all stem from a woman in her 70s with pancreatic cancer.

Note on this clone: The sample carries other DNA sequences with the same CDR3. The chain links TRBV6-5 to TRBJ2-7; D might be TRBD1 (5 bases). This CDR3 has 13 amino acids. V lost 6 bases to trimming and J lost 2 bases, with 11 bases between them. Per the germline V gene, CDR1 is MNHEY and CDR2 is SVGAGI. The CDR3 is CASSPDRTYEQYF. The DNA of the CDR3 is TGTGCCAGCAGCCCAGACAGAACCTACGAGCAGTACTTC.

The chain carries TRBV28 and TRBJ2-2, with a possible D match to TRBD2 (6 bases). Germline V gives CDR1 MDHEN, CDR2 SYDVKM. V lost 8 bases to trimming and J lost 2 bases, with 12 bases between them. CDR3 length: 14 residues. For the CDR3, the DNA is TGTGCCAGCTGCGCCGGGGGAAACACCGGGGAGCTGTTTTTT. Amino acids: CASCAGGNTGELFF.

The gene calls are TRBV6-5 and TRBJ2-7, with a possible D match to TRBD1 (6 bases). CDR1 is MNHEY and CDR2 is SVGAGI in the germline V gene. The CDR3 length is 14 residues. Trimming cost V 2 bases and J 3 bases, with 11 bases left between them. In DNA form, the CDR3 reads TGTGCCAGCAGTTACGGGACACCCTACTACGAGCAGTACTTC. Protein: CASSYGTPYYEQYF.

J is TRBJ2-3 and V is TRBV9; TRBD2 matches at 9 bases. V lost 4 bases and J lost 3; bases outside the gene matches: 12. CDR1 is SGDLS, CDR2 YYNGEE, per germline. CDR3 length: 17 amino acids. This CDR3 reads CASSSRGREGPTDTQYF. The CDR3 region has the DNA TGTGCCAGCAGCTCGCGGGGGCGGGAGGGCCCAACAGATACGCAGTATTTT.

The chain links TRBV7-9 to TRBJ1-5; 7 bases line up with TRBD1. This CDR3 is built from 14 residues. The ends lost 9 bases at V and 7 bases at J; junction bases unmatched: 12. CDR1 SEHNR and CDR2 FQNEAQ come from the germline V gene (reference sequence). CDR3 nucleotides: TGTGCCAGTGGACAGGCCCTTCACCCACAGCCCCAGCATTTT. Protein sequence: CASGQALHPQPQHF.

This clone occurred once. CDR3 in amino acids: CASSERESRETQYF. The CDR3 nucleotides are TGTGCCAGCAGTGAACGGGAGTCCCGAGAGACCCAGTACTTC. The gene calls are TRBV6-1 and TRBJ2-5; perhaps TRBD2 as D (6 bases). This CDR3 comprises 14 residues. V gave up 2 bases and J gave up 4 bases, with 11 bases separating them. Germline-derived CDR1 and CDR2 are MNHNS and SASEGT.

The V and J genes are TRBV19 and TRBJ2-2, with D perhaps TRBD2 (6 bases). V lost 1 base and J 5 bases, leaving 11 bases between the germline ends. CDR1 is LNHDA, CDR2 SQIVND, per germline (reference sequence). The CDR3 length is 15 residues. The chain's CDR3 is CASSIGGGRTGELFF. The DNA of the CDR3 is TGTGCCAGTAGTATAGGGGGAGGTCGTACCGGGGAGCTGTTTTTT.

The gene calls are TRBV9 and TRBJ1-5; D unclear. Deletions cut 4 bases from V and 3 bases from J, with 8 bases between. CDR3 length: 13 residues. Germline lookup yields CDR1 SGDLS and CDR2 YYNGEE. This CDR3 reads CASSRENNQPQHF. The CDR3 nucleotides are TGTGCCAGCAGCAGAGAGAACAATCAGCCCCAGCATTTT. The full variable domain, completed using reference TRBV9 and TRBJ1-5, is DSGVTQTPKHLITATGQRVTLRCSPRSGDLSVYWYQQSLDQGLQFLIQYYNGEERAKGNILERFSAQQFPDLHSELNLSSLELGDSALYFCASSRENNQPQHFGDGTRLSIL.

The CDR3 is CASSLAANANTQYF. The CDR3, as DNA: TGCGCCAGCAGCTTGGCCGCCAACGCCAATACGCAGTATTTT. The rearrangement joins TRBV5-1 to TRBJ2-3; the D is unclear. The CDR3 length is 14 residues. Trimming pared 0 bases from V and 7 bases from J, leaving 12 bases between. The V gene's germline CDR1 is SGHRS and CDR2 YFSETQ.

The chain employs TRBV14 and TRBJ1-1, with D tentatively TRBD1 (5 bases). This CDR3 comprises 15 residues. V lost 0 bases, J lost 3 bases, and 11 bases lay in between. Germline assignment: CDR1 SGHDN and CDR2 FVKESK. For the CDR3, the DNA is TGTGCCAGCAGCCAAGACTTAGGCAGGGACACTGAAGCTTTCTTT. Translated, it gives CASSQDLGRDTEAFF.

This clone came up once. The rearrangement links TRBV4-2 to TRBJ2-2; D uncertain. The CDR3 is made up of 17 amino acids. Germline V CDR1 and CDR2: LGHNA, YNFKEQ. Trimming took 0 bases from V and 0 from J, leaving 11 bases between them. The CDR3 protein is CASSQDVTFANTGELFF. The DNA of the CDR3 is TGTGCCAGCAGCCAAGATGTCACGTTCGCGAACACCGGGGAGCTGTTTTTT.

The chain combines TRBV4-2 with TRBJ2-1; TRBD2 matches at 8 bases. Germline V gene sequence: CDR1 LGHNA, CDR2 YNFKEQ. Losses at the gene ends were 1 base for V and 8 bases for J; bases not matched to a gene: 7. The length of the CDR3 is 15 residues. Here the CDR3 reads CASSQVTGGTHEQFF. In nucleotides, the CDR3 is TGTGCCAGCAGCCAAGTTACGGGAGGGACCCATGAGCAGTTCTTC.

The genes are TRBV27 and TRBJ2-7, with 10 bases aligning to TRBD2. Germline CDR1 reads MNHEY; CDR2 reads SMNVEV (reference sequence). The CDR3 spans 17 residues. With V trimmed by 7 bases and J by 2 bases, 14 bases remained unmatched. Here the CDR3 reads CASTQAGLARVAYEQYF. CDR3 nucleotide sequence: TGTGCCAGCACTCAAGCGGGACTAGCGAGAGTGGCCTACGAGCAGTACTTC.

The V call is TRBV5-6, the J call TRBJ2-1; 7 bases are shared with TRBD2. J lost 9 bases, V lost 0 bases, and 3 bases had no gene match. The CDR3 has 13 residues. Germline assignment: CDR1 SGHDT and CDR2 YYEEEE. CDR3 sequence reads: CASSLASSGEQFF. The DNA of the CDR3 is TGTGCCAGCAGCTTGGCGTCTAGCGGTGAGCAGTTCTTC.

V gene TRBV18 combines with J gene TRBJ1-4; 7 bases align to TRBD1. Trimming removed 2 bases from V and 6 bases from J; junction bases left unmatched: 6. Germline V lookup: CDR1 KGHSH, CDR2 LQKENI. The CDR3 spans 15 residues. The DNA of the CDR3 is TGTGCCAGCTCACCAGACAGGGCATCATATGAAAAACTGTTTTTT. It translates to CASSPDRASYEKLFF. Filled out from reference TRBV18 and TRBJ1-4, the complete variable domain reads NAGVMQNPRHLVRRRGQEARLRCSPMKGHSHVYWYRQLPEEGLKFMVYLQKENIIDESGMPKERFSAEFPKEGPSILRIQQVVRGDSAAYFCASSPDRASYEKLFFGSGTQLSVL.

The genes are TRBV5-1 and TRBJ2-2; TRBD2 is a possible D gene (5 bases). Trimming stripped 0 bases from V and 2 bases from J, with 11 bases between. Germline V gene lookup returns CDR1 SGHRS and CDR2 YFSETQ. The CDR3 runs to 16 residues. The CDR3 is CASSLALAGNTGELFF. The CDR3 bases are TGCGCCAGCAGCTTGGCTCTAGCAGGAAACACCGGGGAGCTGTTTTTT.

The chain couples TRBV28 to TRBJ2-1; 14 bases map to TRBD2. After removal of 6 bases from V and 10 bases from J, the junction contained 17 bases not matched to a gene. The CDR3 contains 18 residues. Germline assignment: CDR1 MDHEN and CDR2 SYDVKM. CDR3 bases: TGTGCCAGCAGACACAACACGAGGGGACTAGCGGGAGCTTGGGAGCAGTTCTTC. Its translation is CASRHNTRGLAGAWEQFF.